These 5 T cell receptor beta chains share one sample of origin, sequenced in a study of blood T cell repertoires in COVID-19. The assay was immunoSEQ multiplex PCR, and TCRdb's table has in-frame clones only and misses some. Here the sample spans 200,000 to 300,000 clones, approximately 89% being singletons. Sequencing was performed on PBMCs or T cells enriched from blood (not recorded which). All receptors come from a woman in her forties with acute COVID-19.

This sequence joins TRBV9 and TRBJ1-2; D is unresolved. CDR1 SGDLS and CDR2 YYNGEE come from the germline V gene. This CDR3 comprises 13 residues. The V end lost 3 bases, the J end lost 6 bases, and 12 bases lay between the germline ends. The CDR3 loop is CASSGERGHGYTF. CDR3 bases: TGTGCCAGCAGCGGAGAACGTGGGCATGGCTACACCTTC.

The rearrangement links TRBV3-1 (or the pseudogene TRBV3-2) to TRBJ2-1, with D possibly matching TRBD1 (6 bases). V gave up 0 bases and J gave up 7 bases, with 19 bases separating them. CDR3 size: 17 residues. Germline V gene sequence: CDR1 LGHDT, CDR2 YNNKEL (reference sequence). The CDR3 sequence is CASSQDRDTDPWNEQFF. The CDR3 coding sequence is TGTGCCAGCAGCCAAGATAGGGACACGGATCCTTGGAATGAGCAGTTCTTC.

V is TRBV4-1 and J is TRBJ2-7, with 7 bases aligning to TRBD1. The germline gives CDR1 MGHRA, CDR2 YSYEKL. Unmatched junction bases numbered 11, after V lost 4 bases and J lost 2 bases. This CDR3 is built from 16 residues. The CDR3 region has the DNA TGCGCCAGCAGCCCAAGAGTGACAGGGCGAACCTACGAGCAGTACTTC. Its translation: CASSPRVTGRTYEQYF.

The genes are TRBV20-1 and TRBJ1-2; TRBD1 might be the D (6 bases). V lost 3 bases and J lost 5, with 19 bases in between. The CDR3 runs 15 residues. Germline V CDR1 and CDR2: DFQATT, SNEGSKA (reference sequence). The CDR3 region is CSASGSDRTPYGYTF. The CDR3 DNA follows: TGCAGTGCTAGTGGGTCAGACAGGACCCCATATGGCTACACCTTC.

The rearrangement links TRBV6-1 to TRBJ2-1; TRBD1 agrees at 8 bases. CDR1 and CDR2 (germline): MNHNS, SASEGT. The CDR3 totals 16 residues. The trim removed 3 bases at V and 6 bases at J, leaving 10 bases unmatched. The CDR3 DNA is TGTGCCAGCAGTGATTCGCGACAGGGGCCCCCCAATGAGCAGTTCTTC. Its protein is CASSDSRQGPPNEQFF.